Listed below are T cell receptor beta chains from one sample, sequenced in a study of blood T cell repertoires in COVID-19. This table comes from immunoSEQ multiplex PCR, and its TCRdb copy is limited to in-frame clones, with some not included. The table has about 140,000 clones, 88% seen once. The sample consisted of peripheral blood. Every receptor here comes from a man in his 70s with acute or convalescent COVID-19. Each CDR3 is given without its conserved first and last residue.

j_call v_call cdr3_aa
TRBJ1-1 TRBV7-8 ASSLTDRGLNTEAF
TRBJ2-7 TRBV5-5 ASSLIGTSYEQY
TRBJ2-7 TRBV18 ASSPLIHESSYEQY
TRBJ1-1 TRBV6-5 ASSFQGTEAF
TRBJ1-6 TRBV7-9 ASSGDGEGSPLH
TRBJ1-5 TRBV2 ASSLQGISNQPQH
TRBJ1-1 TRBV6-5 ASSPTGGAKAF
TRBJ2-1 TRBV4-2 ASSQESLDYRPDEQF
TRBJ1-1 TRBV18 ASSEVENTEAF
TRBJ2-7 TRBV11-2 ASRRPGLAFEQY
TRBJ1-3 TRBV7-2 ASSPQQGAPGNTIY
TRBJ2-3 TRBV10-2 ASAATSGGTDTQY
TRBJ1-4 TRBV7-9 ASSLEYSSDATNEKLF
TRBJ1-2 TRBV6-5 ASRSSGISRDYT
TRBJ1-5 TRBV12-3/TRBV12-4 ASSHPDRAAQH
TRBJ1-2 TRBV5-1 ASSYRQGGGYT
TRBJ2-3 TRBV5-1 ASSFGGATDTQY
TRBJ2-2 TRBV30 AWDKASGSTGELF
TRBJ1-1 TRBV18 ASSASFGTEAF
TRBJ2-6 TRBV18 ASSPRQGAGANVLT
TRBJ1-1 TRBV7-8 ASSLRGQRTEAF
TRBJ1-5 TRBV6-1 ASSERQRAGNQPQH
TRBJ2-5 TRBV18 ASSRTGGSETQY
TRBJ2-4 TRBV7-9 ASSLPPRLAGNKNIQY
TRBJ1-1 TRBV11-2 ASSSTGGETEAF
TRBJ1-1 TRBV7-9 ASSLDLEDTEAF
TRBJ1-2 TRBV28 ASRGGTGAYGYT
TRBJ1-1 TRBV6-5 ASGDLPGTEAF
TRBJ1-5 TRBV2 ASSERDRGNQPQH
TRBJ1-6 TRBV7-9 ASAGQGSGSPLH
TRBJ1-1 TRBV15 ATSRGGLLGTEAF
TRBJ2-3 TRBV5-1 ASSPPRDRVPPTQY
TRBJ2-3 TRBV4-1 ASSQDPGRVTDTQY
TRBJ1-1 TRBV3-1/TRBV3-2 ASRPQVNTEAF
TRBJ2-3 TRBV6-5 ASSYQGFTDTQY
TRBJ2-3 TRBV11-1 ASSAGQGTDTQY
TRBJ1-1 TRBV7-2 ASSLGLGMGGTEAF
TRBJ2-7 TRBV3-1/TRBV3-2 ASSRGTSGGSYEQY
TRBJ2-3 TRBV5-1 ASSLGTGDSTDTQY
TRBJ1-3 TRBV9 ASSVGQYSGNTIY
TRBJ2-3 TRBV19 ASSILPGGSGDTQY
TRBJ2-4 TRBV11-2 ASSSQGGNIQY